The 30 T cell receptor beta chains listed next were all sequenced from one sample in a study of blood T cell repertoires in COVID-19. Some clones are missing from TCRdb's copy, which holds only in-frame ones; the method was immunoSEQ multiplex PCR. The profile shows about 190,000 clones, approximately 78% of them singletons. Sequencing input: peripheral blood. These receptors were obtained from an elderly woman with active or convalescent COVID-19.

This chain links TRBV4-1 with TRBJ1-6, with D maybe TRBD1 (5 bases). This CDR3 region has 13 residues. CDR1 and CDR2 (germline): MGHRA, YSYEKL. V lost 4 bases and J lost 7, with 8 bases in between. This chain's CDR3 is CASSPPGNSPLHF. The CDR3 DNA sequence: TGCGCCAGCAGCCCTCCAGGGAATTCACCCCTCCACTTT.

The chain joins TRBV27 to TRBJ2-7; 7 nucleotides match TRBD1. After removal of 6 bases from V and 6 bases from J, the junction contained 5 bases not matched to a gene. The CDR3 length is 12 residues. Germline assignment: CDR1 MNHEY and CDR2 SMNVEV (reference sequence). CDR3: CASSLRQGEQYF. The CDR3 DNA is TGTGCCAGCAGCCTTAGACAGGGCGAGCAGTACTTC.

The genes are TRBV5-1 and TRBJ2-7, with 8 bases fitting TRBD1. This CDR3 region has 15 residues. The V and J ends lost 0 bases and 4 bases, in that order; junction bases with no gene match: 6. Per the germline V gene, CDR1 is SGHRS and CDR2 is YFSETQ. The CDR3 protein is CASSLAEDRGYEQYF. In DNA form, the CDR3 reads TGCGCCAGCAGCTTGGCCGAAGACAGGGGTTACGAGCAGTACTTC.

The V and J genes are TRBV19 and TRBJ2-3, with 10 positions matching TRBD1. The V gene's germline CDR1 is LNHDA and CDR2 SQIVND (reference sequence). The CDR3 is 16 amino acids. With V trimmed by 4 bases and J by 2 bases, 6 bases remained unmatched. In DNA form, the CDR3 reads TGTGCCAGTAGTACCCTGACAGGGGGCGTCACAGATACGCAGTATTTT. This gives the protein CASSTLTGGVTDTQYF.

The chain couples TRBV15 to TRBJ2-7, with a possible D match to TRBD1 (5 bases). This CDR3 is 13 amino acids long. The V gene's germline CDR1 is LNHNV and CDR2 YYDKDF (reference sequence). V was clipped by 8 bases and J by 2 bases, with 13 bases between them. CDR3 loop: CATSLGRAYEQYF. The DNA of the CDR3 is TGTGCCACCTCCCTGGGCAGGGCCTACGAGCAGTACTTC. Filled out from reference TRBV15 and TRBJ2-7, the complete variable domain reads DAMVIQNPRYQVTQFGKPVTLSCSQTLNHNVMYWYQQKSSQAPKLLFHYYDKDFNNEADTPDNFQSRRPNTSFCFLDIRSPGLGDTAMYLCATSLGRAYEQYFGPGTRLTVT.

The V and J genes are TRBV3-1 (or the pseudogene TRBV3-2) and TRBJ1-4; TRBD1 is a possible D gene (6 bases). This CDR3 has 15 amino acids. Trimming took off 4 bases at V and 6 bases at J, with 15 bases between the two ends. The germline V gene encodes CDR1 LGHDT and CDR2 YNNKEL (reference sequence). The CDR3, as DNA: TGTGCCAGCAGCCGAAAAATGGACAGTTATGAAAAACTGTTTTTT. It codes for CASSRKMDSYEKLFF.

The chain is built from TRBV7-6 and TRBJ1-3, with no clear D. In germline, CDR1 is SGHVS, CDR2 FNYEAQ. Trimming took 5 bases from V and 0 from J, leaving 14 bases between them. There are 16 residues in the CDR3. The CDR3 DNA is TGTGCCAGCAGCCCCCCTGGCCGTAACTCTGGAAACACCATATATTTT. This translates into CASSPPGRNSGNTIYF.

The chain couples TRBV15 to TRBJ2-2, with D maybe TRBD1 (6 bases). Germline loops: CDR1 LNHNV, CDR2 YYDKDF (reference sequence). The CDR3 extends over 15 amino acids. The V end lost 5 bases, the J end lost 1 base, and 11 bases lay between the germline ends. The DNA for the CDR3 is TGTGCCACCAGCCCGCGGACAGTGAACACCGGGGAGCTGTTTTTT. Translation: CATSPRTVNTGELFF.

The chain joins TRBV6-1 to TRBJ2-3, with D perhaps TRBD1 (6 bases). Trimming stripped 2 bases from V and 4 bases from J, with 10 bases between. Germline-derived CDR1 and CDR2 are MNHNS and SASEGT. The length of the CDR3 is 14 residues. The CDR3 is CASSELQGADTQYF. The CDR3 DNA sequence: TGTGCCAGCAGTGAACTACAGGGAGCAGATACGCAGTATTTT.

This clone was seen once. The CDR3 region is CASSPQDRGYSPLHF. The CDR3 DNA follows: TGTGCCAGCTCACCACAGGACAGGGGTTACTCACCCCTCCACTTT. The chain carries TRBV18 and TRBJ1-6; 9 bases align to TRBD1. From germline, CDR1 is KGHSH and CDR2 LQKENI. Trimming cost V 1 base and J 10 bases; bases outside gene matches: 5. This CDR3 has 15 amino acids.

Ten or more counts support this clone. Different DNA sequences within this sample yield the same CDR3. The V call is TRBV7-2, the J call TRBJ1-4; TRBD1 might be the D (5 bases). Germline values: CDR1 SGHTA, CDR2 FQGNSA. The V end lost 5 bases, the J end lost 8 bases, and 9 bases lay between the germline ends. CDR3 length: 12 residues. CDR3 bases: TGTGCCAGCAGCCCGCAGGGAGAAAAACTGTTTTTT. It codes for CASSPQGEKLFF. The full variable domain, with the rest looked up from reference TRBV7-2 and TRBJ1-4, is GAGVSQSPSNKVTEKGKDVELRCDPISGHTALYWYRQSLGQGLEFLIYFQGNSAPDKSGLPSDRFSAERTGGSVSTLTIQRTQQEDSAVYLCASSPQGEKLFFGSGTQLSVL.

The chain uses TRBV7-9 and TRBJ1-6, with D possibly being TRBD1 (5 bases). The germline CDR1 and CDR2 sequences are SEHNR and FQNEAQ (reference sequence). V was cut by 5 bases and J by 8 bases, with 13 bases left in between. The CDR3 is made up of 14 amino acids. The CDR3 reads CASSRWGIDSPLHF. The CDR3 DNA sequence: TGTGCCAGCAGCCGTTGGGGCATCGATTCACCCCTCCACTTT.

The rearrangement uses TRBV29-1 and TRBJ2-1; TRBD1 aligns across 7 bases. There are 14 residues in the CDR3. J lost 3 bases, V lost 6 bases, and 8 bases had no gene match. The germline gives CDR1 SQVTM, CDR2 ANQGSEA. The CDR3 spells CSVAGAGGYNEQFF. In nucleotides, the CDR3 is TGCAGCGTGGCCGGGGCAGGGGGCTACAATGAGCAGTTCTTC.

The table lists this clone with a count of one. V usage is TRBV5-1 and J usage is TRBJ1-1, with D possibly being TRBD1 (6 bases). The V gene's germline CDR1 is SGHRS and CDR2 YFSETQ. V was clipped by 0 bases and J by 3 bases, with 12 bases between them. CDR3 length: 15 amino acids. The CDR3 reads CASSLVGGADTEAFF. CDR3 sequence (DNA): TGCGCCAGCAGCTTGGTTGGGGGCGCGGACACTGAAGCTTTCTTT.

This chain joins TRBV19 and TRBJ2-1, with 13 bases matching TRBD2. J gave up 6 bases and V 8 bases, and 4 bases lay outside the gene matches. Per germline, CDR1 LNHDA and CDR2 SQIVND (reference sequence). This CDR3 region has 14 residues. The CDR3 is CASSGTSGVNEQFF. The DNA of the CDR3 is TGTGCCAGTTCCGGGACTAGCGGGGTCAATGAGCAGTTCTTC.

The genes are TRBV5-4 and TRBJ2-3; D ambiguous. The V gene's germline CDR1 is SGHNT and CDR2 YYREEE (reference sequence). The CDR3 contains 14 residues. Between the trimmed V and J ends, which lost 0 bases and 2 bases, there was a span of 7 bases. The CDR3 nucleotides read TGTGCCAGCAGCTTGGACTGGGCCACAGATACGCAGTATTTT. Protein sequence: CASSLDWATDTQYF.

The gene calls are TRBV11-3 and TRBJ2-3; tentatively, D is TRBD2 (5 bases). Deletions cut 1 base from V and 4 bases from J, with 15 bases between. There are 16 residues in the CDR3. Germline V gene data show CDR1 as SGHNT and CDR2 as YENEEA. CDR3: CASSLGAVAGSDTQYF. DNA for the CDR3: TGTGCCAGCAGCTTAGGGGCGGTTGCGGGTTCAGATACGCAGTATTTT.

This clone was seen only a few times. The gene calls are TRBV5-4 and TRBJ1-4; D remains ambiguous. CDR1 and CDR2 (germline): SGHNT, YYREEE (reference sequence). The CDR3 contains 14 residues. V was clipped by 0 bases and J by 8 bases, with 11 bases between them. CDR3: CASSLGLEQEKLFF. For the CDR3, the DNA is TGTGCCAGCAGCTTGGGATTGGAGCAAGAAAAACTGTTTTTT.

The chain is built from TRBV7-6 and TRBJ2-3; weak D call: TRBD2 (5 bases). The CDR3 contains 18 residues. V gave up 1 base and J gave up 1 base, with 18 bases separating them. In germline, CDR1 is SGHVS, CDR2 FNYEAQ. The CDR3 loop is CASSLEEKFWGGTDTQYF. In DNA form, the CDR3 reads TGTGCCAGCAGCTTAGAAGAAAAGTTCTGGGGAGGCACAGATACGCAGTATTTT.

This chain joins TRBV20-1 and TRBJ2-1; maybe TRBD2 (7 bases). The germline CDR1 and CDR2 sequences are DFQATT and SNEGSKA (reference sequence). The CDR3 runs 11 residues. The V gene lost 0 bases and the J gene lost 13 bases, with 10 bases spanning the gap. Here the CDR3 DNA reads TGCAGTGCTAGAGACGGGGGGCCCCAGTTCTTC. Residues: CSARDGGPQFF.

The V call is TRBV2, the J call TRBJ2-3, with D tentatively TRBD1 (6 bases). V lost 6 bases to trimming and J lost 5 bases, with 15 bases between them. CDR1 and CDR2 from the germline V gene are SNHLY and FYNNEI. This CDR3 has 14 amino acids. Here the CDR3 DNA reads TGTGCCAGCAGAGCCACAGGGACGGGAGATACGCAGTATTTT. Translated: CASRATGTGDTQYF.

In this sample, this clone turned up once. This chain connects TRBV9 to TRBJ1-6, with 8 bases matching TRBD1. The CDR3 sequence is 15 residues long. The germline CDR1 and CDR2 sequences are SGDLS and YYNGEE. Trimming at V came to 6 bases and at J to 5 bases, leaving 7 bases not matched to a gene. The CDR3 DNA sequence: TGTGCCAGCAATAAGCAGGGGGCAGATAATTCACCCCTCCACTTT. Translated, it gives CASNKQGADNSPLHF.

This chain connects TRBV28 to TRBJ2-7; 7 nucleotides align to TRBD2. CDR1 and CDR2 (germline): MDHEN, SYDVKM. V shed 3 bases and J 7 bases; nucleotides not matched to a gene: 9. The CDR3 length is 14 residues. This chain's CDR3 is CASSLASGGGEQYF. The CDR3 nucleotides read TGTGCCAGCAGTTTGGCTAGCGGTGGGGGGGAGCAGTACTTC.

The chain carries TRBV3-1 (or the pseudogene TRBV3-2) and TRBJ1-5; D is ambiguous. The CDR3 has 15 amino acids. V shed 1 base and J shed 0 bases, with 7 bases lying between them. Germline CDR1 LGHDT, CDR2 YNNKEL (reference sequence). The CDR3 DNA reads TGTGCCAGCAGCCAAGTATACGGTAGCAATCAGCCCCAGCATTTT. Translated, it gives CASSQVYGSNQPQHF.

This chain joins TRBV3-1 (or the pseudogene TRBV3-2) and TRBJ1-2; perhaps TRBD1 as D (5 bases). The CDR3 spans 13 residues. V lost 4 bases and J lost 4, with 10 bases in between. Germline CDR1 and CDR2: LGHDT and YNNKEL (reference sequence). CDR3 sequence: CASSPDMSYGYTF. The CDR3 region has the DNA TGTGCCAGCAGCCCGGACATGAGCTATGGCTACACCTTC.

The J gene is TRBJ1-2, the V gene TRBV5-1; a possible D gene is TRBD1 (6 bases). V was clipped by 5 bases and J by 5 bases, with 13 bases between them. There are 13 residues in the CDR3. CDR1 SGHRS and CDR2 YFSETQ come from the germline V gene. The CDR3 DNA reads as TGCGCCAGCAGTGCAGGGGCGCAGTATGGCTACACCTTC. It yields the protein CASSAGAQYGYTF.

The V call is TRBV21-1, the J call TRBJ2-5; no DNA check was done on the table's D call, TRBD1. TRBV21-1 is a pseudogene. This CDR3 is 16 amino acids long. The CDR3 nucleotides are TGTGCCAGCACCACCCGGGACAGGGCATTTAGGGAGACCCAGTACTTC. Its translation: CASTTRDRAFRETQYF.

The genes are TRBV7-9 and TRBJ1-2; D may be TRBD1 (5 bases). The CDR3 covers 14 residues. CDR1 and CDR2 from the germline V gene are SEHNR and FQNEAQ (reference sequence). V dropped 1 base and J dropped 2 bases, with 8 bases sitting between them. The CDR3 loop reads CASSLEAGNYGYTF. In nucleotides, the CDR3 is TGTGCCAGCAGCTTAGAGGCAGGGAACTATGGCTACACCTTC.

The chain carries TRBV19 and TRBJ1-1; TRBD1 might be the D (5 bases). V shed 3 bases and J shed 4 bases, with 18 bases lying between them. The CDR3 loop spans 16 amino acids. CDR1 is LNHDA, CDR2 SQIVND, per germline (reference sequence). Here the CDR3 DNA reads TGTGCCAGTAGTATCGGGGGTGCAGGGATGGGCACTGAAGCTTTCTTT. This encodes CASSIGGAGMGTEAFF.

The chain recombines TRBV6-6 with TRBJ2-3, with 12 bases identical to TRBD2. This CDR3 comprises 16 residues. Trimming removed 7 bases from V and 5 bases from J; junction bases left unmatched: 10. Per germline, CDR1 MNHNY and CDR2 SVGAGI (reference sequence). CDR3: CASTPLAGGLVDTQYF. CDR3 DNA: TGTGCCAGCACCCCGCTAGCGGGGGGGCTGGTAGATACGCAGTATTTT.